The 16 T cell receptor beta chains listed next were all sequenced from one sample in a study. TCRdb recomputed calls from the 5' RACE reads with MiXCR, one row per CDR3 protein. The data contain about 6,400 distinct CDR3 sequences, around 60% of them singletons. Sequencing input: tumor-infiltrating memory CD4+ T cells sorted from the breast tumor. Subset in this sample: memory CD4+ T cells, CD4+CD45RO+CD25-. The receptor set was obtained from a female donor with breast cancer.

The V call is TRBV6-1, the J call TRBJ1-1; TRBD1 might be the D (6 bases). The V and J ends lost 5 bases and 10 bases respectively, with 14 bases between them. Germline CDR1 reads MNHNS; CDR2 reads SASEGT. The CDR3 is made up of 12 amino acids. The CDR3 DNA reads TGTGCCAGCAGTTACGACAGGTATGCAGCTTTCTTT. The encoded protein is CASSYDRYAAFF.

The V and J genes are TRBV7-9 and TRBJ2-1, with TRBD2 matching 8 bases. The J segment lost 0 bases and the V segment lost 2 bases, leaving 0 bases of the junction unmatched. Germline V lookup: CDR1 SEHNR, CDR2 FQNEAQ (reference sequence). The CDR3 runs to 15 residues. DNA of the CDR3: TGTGCCAGCAGCTTACTAGCGGGCTCCTACAATGAGCAGTTCTTC. It codes for CASSLLAGSYNEQFF.

A word on this clonotype: The missing conserved phenylalanine or tryptophan at the end of this CDR3 makes a read error likely. This chain connects TRBV10-3 to TRBJ1-1, with D uncertain. Per germline, CDR1 ENHRY and CDR2 SYGVKD. CDR3 length: 15 amino acids. Trimming removed 3 bases from V and 4 bases from J, with 15 bases in between. The CDR3 nucleotides are TGTGCCATCAGTGATAAGAAAGGCGTCGGCACTGAAGCTTTCCTT. It encodes CAISDKKGVGTEAFL.

This chain joins TRBV20-1 and TRBJ2-7, with 9 bases aligning to TRBD2. Germline V gene data show CDR1 as DFQATT and CDR2 as SNEGSKA (reference sequence). Germline trimming cut 6 bases from V and 5 bases from J; bases unmatched to any gene: 8. The length of the CDR3 is 13 residues. CDR3 sequence reads: CSAGSGRNHEQYF. CDR3 nucleotides: TGCAGTGCCGGGAGCGGGAGGAACCACGAGCAGTACTTC.

This chain connects TRBV7-9 to TRBJ1-2; D gene unclear. The CDR3 consists of 13 residues. Trimming pared 4 bases from V and 6 bases from J, leaving 12 bases between. Germline V gene data show CDR1 as SEHNR and CDR2 as FQNEAQ (reference sequence). CDR3 loop: CASSSSRTDGYTF. The DNA for the CDR3 is TGTGCCAGCAGCTCATCAAGAACTGATGGCTACACCTTC.

V is TRBV5-1 and J is TRBJ2-2; D is unclear. Germline-derived CDR1 and CDR2 are SGHRS and YFSETQ. Trimming took 4 bases from V and 1 from J, leaving 2 bases between them. The CDR3 loop spans 12 amino acids. CDR3 sequence: CASSKNTGELFF. Written as DNA, the CDR3 is TGCGCCAGCAGCAAGAACACCGGGGAGCTGTTTTTT.

The V and J genes are TRBV14 and TRBJ1-2; D possibly corresponds to TRBD1 (6 bases). CDR1 SGHDN and CDR2 FVKESK come from the germline V gene. The CDR3 consists of 17 residues. Trimming left V 0 bases short and J 6 bases short, with 20 bases between. The CDR3 DNA sequence: TGTGCCAGCAGCCAAGATTCCGTCCCCGGGACAAGGGATGGCTACACCTTC. It encodes CASSQDSVPGTRDGYTF.

A few counts support this clonotype. The CDR3 DNA reads as TGCGCCAGCAGCTCGGACATCGGGGACTACGAGCAGTACTTC. This translates into CASSSDIGDYEQYF. The genes are TRBV5-1 and TRBJ2-7; D assignment may be TRBD1 or TRBD2 (5 bases each). Trimming shortened V by 3 bases and J by 3 bases, and 13 bases separated the two germline ends. This CDR3 is built from 14 residues. CDR1 is SGHRS and CDR2 is YFSETQ in the germline V gene.

CDR3 DNA sequence: TGCAGCGCCGGACTAGCAGCTAGCACAGATACGCAGTATTTT. As protein: CSAGLAASTDTQYF. The chain joins TRBV29-1 to TRBJ2-3; 8 nucleotides agree with TRBD2. The CDR3 is 14 amino acids. J lost 0 bases, V lost 7 bases, and 6 bases had no gene match. Germline V lookup: CDR1 SQVTM, CDR2 ANQGSEA.

With respect to this clonotype: A junction boundary mismatches the germline segment, possibly from a read error. The rearrangement uses TRBV12-3 or TRBV12-4 and TRBJ1-6, with 7 bases lining up with TRBD1. The CDR3 extends over 15 amino acids. CDR3 loop: CASSPTGAGDSPLHF. The CDR3 region has the DNA TGCGCCAGCAGTCCCACAGGGGCGGGGGATTCACCCCTCCACTTT.

Details on this clonotype: At one of its ends the junction is not consistent with the germline gene, which may arise from a read error. This chain uses TRBV11-2 with TRBJ2-7, with TRBD1 matching over 8 bases. This CDR3 is built from 14 residues. Per the germline V gene, CDR1 is SGHAT and CDR2 is FQNNGV. The CDR3 DNA is TGTGCCGGCAGCTTAGGTGGACAGGGCTACGAGCAGTACTTC. Its protein product is CAGSLGGQGYEQYF.

This chain links TRBV7-3 with TRBJ1-1, with D tentatively TRBD1 (5 bases). The V and J ends lost 5 bases and 0 bases respectively, with 10 bases between them. The CDR3 is 14 amino acids. Germline V gene data show CDR1 as SGHTA and CDR2 as FQGTGA. Here the CDR3 reads CASSTGTVNTEAFF. CDR3 coding DNA: TGTGCCAGCAGCACCGGGACGGTGAACACTGAAGCTTTCTTT.

The DNA of the CDR3 is TGTGCCAGCAGGAGGACTAGCGGGATCACAGATACGCAGTATTTT. This sequence encodes CASRRTSGITDTQYF. The V and J genes are TRBV7-8 and TRBJ2-3, with 12 nucleotides matching TRBD2. CDR3 length: 15 residues. After removal of 6 bases from V and 2 bases from J, the junction contained 3 bases not matched to a gene. CDR1 SGHVS and CDR2 FQNEAQ come from the germline V gene.

Comments on this clonotype: Sequence at one end of the junction differs from germline and may be a read error. The gene calls are TRBV7-7 and TRBJ2-3; 7 bases match TRBD1. This CDR3 comprises 15 residues. Germline CDR1 is SSHAT and CDR2 is FNYEAQ (reference sequence). CDR3 coding DNA: TGTGCTAGCAGCCCGACAGGGTCCTTCACAGATACGCAGTATTTT. Its translation: CASSPTGSFTDTQYF.

With regard to this clonotype: A much larger clone sits a single nucleotide away, making a read error possible. Since the CDR3 does not end with the conserved phenylalanine or tryptophan, this likely comes from a read error. This chain links TRBV20-1 with TRBJ1-1, with D tentatively TRBD1 (5 bases). Trimming took 0 bases from V and 1 from J, leaving 15 bases between them. The CDR3 contains 16 residues. The germline V gene encodes CDR1 DFQATT and CDR2 SNEGSKA (reference sequence). CDR3 sequence (DNA): TGCAGTGCTAGAGATCACGACGGGGCAGCGAACACTGAAGCTTTCTGT. Translation: CSARDHDGAANTEAFC.

The rearrangement uses TRBV20-1 and TRBJ1-4; possible D gene TRBD1, 5 bases. V lost 3 bases and J lost 6, with 17 bases in between. Germline CDR1 DFQATT, CDR2 SNEGSKA (reference sequence). The CDR3 covers 15 residues. The CDR3 reads CSARAAGTSDEKLFF. The CDR3 region has the DNA TGCAGTGCTAGGGCGGCAGGGACGTCGGATGAAAAACTGTTTTTT.